Below, one T cell receptor beta chain is given with its context. Its matching antigen is unknown. The data are from a study of T cells in localized non-small cell lung cancer. Study conclusions and caveats: Longer survival (overall) was linked to higher T cell density in blood.

Clones were read by immunoSEQ multiplex PCR, and TCRdb kept only the in-frame ones, dropping some. The sample shows about 19,000 clones, over 80% of them seen only once. V lost 2 bases and J lost 6; bases outside the gene matches: 4. Germline V gene data show CDR1 as SGHRS and CDR2 as YFSETQ. The CDR3 spans 13 residues. The chain uses TRBV5-1 and TRBJ1-1; 7 bases fit TRBD1. This TCR derives from a woman aged 35 to 69 with stage I lung adenocarcinoma. Sequencing used peripheral blood, obtained before any cancer treatment. CDR3 nucleotide sequence: TGCGCCAGCAGCTTAAGGGGGCGAGCTGAAGCTTTCTTT. It specifies CASSLRGRAEAFF.